Shown below are 7 T cell receptor beta chains from a single sample sequenced in a study of CD8 T cells in Susac syndrome (dated by TCRdb to between 2018 and 2021). Library preparation used the immunoSEQ multiplex PCR assay. RNA was extracted using the RNeasy kit, and roughly 0.45 to 1 microgram was reverse transcribed with random hexamers. Using fastp trimming at Q25 and MiXCR clonotype assembly, TCRdb reanalyzed the public sequencing data and kept in-frame beta chains. CDR3 protein duplicates are merged, each entry listing the most common genes and DNA. In all, the sample holds under 250,000 distinct CDR3 sequences, and roughly 93% of those were seen once. Around 0.067% of the sample lies in the top ten. Specimen: CD4+ T cells from PBMCs. The receptors were gathered from a human donor with multiple sclerosis.

The chain employs TRBV4-1 and TRBJ2-1; no definite D call. Trimming took 2 bases from V and 2 from J, leaving 7 bases between them. From germline, CDR1 is MGHRA and CDR2 YSYEKL. The CDR3 runs to 14 residues. The DNA of the CDR3 is TGCGCCAGCAGCCAACTAGTCCCCTACAATGAGCAGTTCTTC. Its protein product is CASSQLVPYNEQFF.

This clonotype was detected once. This rearrangement joins TRBV18 to TRBJ2-1, with D tentatively TRBD1 or TRBD2 (6 bases each). The CDR3 is made up of 15 amino acids. Germline CDR1 and CDR2: KGHSH and LQKENI. V dropped 3 bases and J dropped 5 bases, with 14 bases sitting between them. The CDR3 loop reads CASSPLGGRDNEQFF. The CDR3 bases are TGTGCCAGCTCACCGCTCGGGGGCCGTGACAATGAGCAGTTCTTC.

This clonotype has a single count. The chain combines TRBV28 with TRBJ2-5; D may be TRBD1 (6 bases). This CDR3 comprises 13 residues. Between the trimmed V and J ends, which lost 6 bases and 3 bases, there was a span of 11 bases. Per the germline V gene, CDR1 is MDHEN and CDR2 is SYDVKM. The CDR3 loop is CASREQGEETQYF. In nucleotides, the CDR3 is TGTGCCAGCAGAGAACAGGGTGAAGAGACCCAGTACTTC.

The V and J genes are TRBV6-2 or TRBV6-3 and TRBJ1-2, with D possibly matching TRBD1 (5 bases). The V end lost 6 bases, the J end lost 0 bases, and 11 bases lay between the germline ends. CDR1 MNHEY and CDR2 SVGEGT come from the germline V gene. There are 14 residues in the CDR3. The CDR3 loop is CASSLGPANYGYTF. Written as DNA, the CDR3 is TGTGCCAGCAGCCTGGGACCAGCTAACTATGGCTACACCTTC.

The J gene is TRBJ2-3, the V gene TRBV7-9, with D tentatively TRBD2 (5 bases). This CDR3 comprises 16 residues. Per the germline V gene, CDR1 is SEHNR and CDR2 is FQNEAQ (reference sequence). Deletions cut 5 bases from V and 4 bases from J, with 19 bases between. For the CDR3, the DNA is TGTGCCAGCAGCCCGCCGGGGTCTAGGTGGGCAGATACGCAGTATTTT. Translated, it gives CASSPPGSRWADTQYF.

The rearrangement uses TRBV4-1 and TRBJ2-1, with D possibly being TRBD2 (7 bases). CDR3 length equals 15 residues. Germline V gene sequence: CDR1 MGHRA, CDR2 YSYEKL. Deletions cut 0 bases from V and 8 bases from J, with 14 bases between. The CDR3 spells CASSQEERDIDEQFF. The CDR3 bases are TGCGCCAGCAGCCAAGAAGAGCGGGACATCGATGAGCAGTTCTTC.

This chain links TRBV7-8 with TRBJ2-7, with D perhaps matching TRBD1 (6 bases). Trimming removed 5 bases at V and 3 bases at J, with 14 bases between. The CDR3 spans 14 residues. CDR1 is SGHVS and CDR2 is FQNEAQ in the germline V gene. CDR3 sequence reads: CASSPARGGYEQYV. CDR3 bases: TGTGCCAGCAGCCCTGCTAGAGGGGGCTACGAGCAGTACGTC.